This passage covers 21 T cell receptor beta chains from one sample sequenced in a study of vaccination and CD4 T cells after COVID-19. With the Oncomine TCR Beta short-read assay, DNA from cultured CD4+ T cells was sequenced. In TCRdb, the PCR reads were re-called with MiXCR into one record per CDR3 protein. In the table there are thousands of distinct CDR3 sequences, about 51% of which are singletons. No antigen has been identified for these receptors. Treatment reported: roughly ten-day PBMC culture with coronavirus spike peptide pools or control peptides (ViraFEST assay). The unexposed donor provided CD4+ T cells, which were taken before the COVID-19 pandemic (2011-2018). Input material: CD4+ T cells from blood, cultured in vitro. The receptors stem from a human donor in good health.

DNA of the CDR3: TGTGCCAGCAGCCTACTATCGATGACCCGGGAGCCCCAGCATTTT. The encoded protein is CASSLLSMTREPQHF. The rearrangement links TRBV6-2 or TRBV6-3 to TRBJ1-5; D unresolved. Germline V gene lookup returns CDR1 MNHEY and CDR2 SVGEGT. This CDR3 contains 15 residues. V was clipped by 6 bases and J by 8 bases, with 20 bases between them.

In this sample, this clonotype turned up once. The rearrangement joins TRBV19 to TRBJ1-1; D ambiguous. CDR1 is LNHDA, CDR2 SQIVND, per germline (reference sequence). The CDR3 is made up of 13 amino acids. Deletions cut 6 bases from V and 2 bases from J, with 10 bases between. CDR3 DNA sequence: TGTGCCAGTAGCCCCTTCCGTAACACTGAAGCTTTCTTT. Its translation: CASSPFRNTEAFF.

The CDR3 loop reads CASSENRAPLNTEAFF. The CDR3 coding sequence is TGTGCCAGCAGTGAGAACAGGGCACCCCTAAACACTGAAGCTTTCTTT. J is TRBJ1-1 and V is TRBV6-1; TRBD1 might be the D (6 bases). This CDR3 region has 16 residues. Germline CDR1 and CDR2: MNHNS and SASEGT. Trimming left V 3 bases short and J 2 bases short, with 16 bases between.

DNA of the CDR3: TGCGCCAGCAGCCCGGGGGGGACAGCCAGCAATCAGCCCCAGCATTTT. Translating gives CASSPGGTASNQPQHF. The gene calls are TRBV5-1 and TRBJ1-5; 7 bases match TRBD1. The trim removed 4 bases at V and 1 base at J, leaving 8 bases unmatched. Per germline, CDR1 SGHRS and CDR2 YFSETQ. The CDR3 extends over 16 amino acids.

This clonotype was seen a few times. The chain's CDR3 is CASSRPGPMIGYTF. The CDR3 bases are TGTGCCAGCTCCCGCCCGGGACCTATGATCGGCTACACCTTC. The chain employs TRBV2 and TRBJ1-2; the D gene is possibly TRBD1 (5 bases). Trimming removed 8 bases from V and 8 bases from J, with 21 bases in between. Germline-derived CDR1 and CDR2 are SNHLY and FYNNEI. The CDR3 is made up of 14 amino acids.

V and J are TRBV7-2 and TRBJ2-7, with 10 positions matching TRBD2. The CDR3 is 13 amino acids. The ends lost 2 bases at V and 9 bases at J; junction bases unmatched: 4. Germline V gene sequence: CDR1 SGHTA, CDR2 FQGNSA. The CDR3: CASSLRTSGLQYF. CDR3 sequence (DNA): TGTGCCAGCAGCTTAAGGACTAGCGGCCTGCAGTACTTC.

The gene calls are TRBV7-6 and TRBJ2-1, with 8 bases lining up with TRBD2. The CDR3 is 19 residues long. Per germline, CDR1 SGHVS and CDR2 FNYEAQ. The V gene end was trimmed by 4 bases and the J gene end by 0 bases; junction bases not matched to a gene: 14. CDR3 coding DNA: TGTGCCAGCAGCTCCGGGGGGGGTTCGTGGACGAGCTCCTACAATGAGCAGTTCTTC. Translation: CASSSGGGSWTSSYNEQFF.

The chain employs TRBV11-2 and TRBJ2-2, with D possibly called TRBD1 or TRBD2 (5 bases each). The V gene lost 5 bases and the J gene lost 1 base, with 11 bases spanning the gap. Germline V gene lookup returns CDR1 SGHAT and CDR2 FQNNGV. The CDR3 consists of 15 residues. The CDR3 nucleotides are TGTGCCAGCAGCCCGGGACCGATGAACACCGGGGAGCTGTTTTTT. Translated, it gives CASSPGPMNTGELFF.

The V call is TRBV5-1, the J call TRBJ2-1; the D is unclear. Germline CDR1 reads SGHRS; CDR2 reads YFSETQ. Trimming removed 0 bases at V and 0 bases at J, with 13 bases between. The CDR3 spans 17 residues. As DNA, the CDR3 is TGCGCCAGCAGCTTGGGGGCTACCCCGAGCTCCTACAATGAGCAGTTCTTC. This encodes CASSLGATPSSYNEQFF.

This rearrangement joins TRBV6-4 to TRBJ2-3, with 9 bases lining up with TRBD1. This CDR3 is built from 16 residues. Looked up from germline, CDR1 is MRHNA and CDR2 is SNTAGT. The ends lost 0 bases at V and 0 bases at J; junction bases unmatched: 1. The CDR3 coding sequence is TGTGCCAGCAGTGACTCGGGGACAGGGAGCACAGATACGCAGTATTTT. It yields the protein CASSDSGTGSTDTQYF.

This clonotype was seen more than once but under ten times. The CDR3 DNA reads as TGTGCCAGCAGCCAACGAATTACAGGGGATCGGGGCTACACCTTC. Its protein is CASSQRITGDRGYTF. The V gene is TRBV6-1, the J gene TRBJ1-2, with 7 bases fitting TRBD1. The ends lost 6 bases at V and 8 bases at J; junction bases unmatched: 15. The germline CDR1 and CDR2 sequences are MNHNS and SASEGT. This CDR3 comprises 15 residues.

The chain carries TRBV2 and TRBJ1-5; possible D gene TRBD1, 5 bases. Germline V gene sequence: CDR1 SNHLY, CDR2 FYNNEI. The V end was cut by 6 bases, the J end by 3 bases, with 12 bases between. The CDR3 sequence is 14 residues long. The CDR3 DNA reads as TGTGCCAGCAGCGGACACCAGCCCAATCAGCCCCAGCATTTT. This gives the protein CASSGHQPNQPQHF.

The gene calls are TRBV2 and TRBJ2-6; no clear D. CDR3 length: 17 residues. V was pared by 4 bases and J by 0 bases, with 13 bases between. Germline CDR1 is SNHLY and CDR2 is FYNNEI. CDR3 bases: TGTGCCAGCAGTGTTCTGGGTCTGAGCTCTGGGGCCAACGTCCTGACTTTC. Its translation: CASSVLGLSSGANVLTF.

Only a few counts were recorded for this clonotype. This chain joins TRBV5-1 and TRBJ1-1; TRBD1 might be the D (6 bases). Trimming stripped 5 bases from V and 6 bases from J, with 20 bases between. CDR1 is SGHRS, CDR2 YFSETQ, per germline. The CDR3 is 15 residues long. The CDR3 spells CASSRMGGGAPEAFF. CDR3 DNA: TGCGCCAGCAGTCGGATGGGCGGGGGGGCACCTGAAGCTTTCTTT.

The chain recombines TRBV6-1 with TRBJ2-7, with no clear D. Trimming stripped 2 bases from V and 3 bases from J, with 5 bases between. The CDR3 spans 12 residues. Looked up from germline, CDR1 is MNHNS and CDR2 is SASEGT. The CDR3 region has the DNA TGTGCCAGCAGTGAAAATAGCTACGAGCAGTACTTC. It specifies CASSENSYEQYF.

This clonotype has just a few counts. The chain carries TRBV30 and TRBJ1-1, with TRBD1 as a possible D gene (5 bases). CDR1 is GTSNPN, CDR2 SVGIG, per germline (reference sequence). This CDR3 comprises 13 residues. V dropped 5 bases and J dropped 1 base, with 11 bases sitting between them. This CDR3 reads CAWGRGANTEAFF. The CDR3 DNA follows: TGTGCCTGGGGAAGAGGGGCGAACACTGAAGCTTTCTTT.

V gene TRBV2 combines with J gene TRBJ1-5; D is undetermined. The CDR3 is 14 residues long. The germline V gene has CDR1 SNHLY and CDR2 FYNNEI. Trimming removed 2 bases from V and 9 bases from J, with 14 bases in between. The CDR3 region has the DNA TGTGCCAGCAGTGAAAGCGGCGGGGAAGGGCCCCAGCATTTT. The encoded protein is CASSESGGEGPQHF.

The V call is TRBV20-1, the J call TRBJ1-1, with 10 bases that match TRBD1. The CDR3 consists of 13 residues. Germline CDR1 is DFQATT and CDR2 is SNEGSKA (reference sequence). Losses at the gene ends were 3 bases for V and 6 bases for J; bases not matched to a gene: 4. CDR3 protein: CSARGQGWAEAFF. The CDR3 nucleotides are TGCAGTGCTAGGGGACAGGGGTGGGCTGAAGCTTTCTTT.

The rearrangement joins TRBV6-2 or TRBV6-3 to TRBJ1-6; D remains ambiguous. Germline values: CDR1 MNHEY, CDR2 SVGEGT. V was trimmed by 5 bases and J by 14 bases, leaving 10 bases between them. The CDR3 runs to 11 residues. For the CDR3, the DNA is TGTGCCAGCAGTAATAGGAACTCCCTCCACTTT. This sequence encodes CASSNRNSLHF.

The chain recombines TRBV12-3 or TRBV12-4 with TRBJ1-6; 9 positions match TRBD1. The CDR3 contains 15 residues. V trimming: 5 bases; J trimming: 9 bases; junction bases outside the gene matches: 8. The chain's CDR3 is CASSQAGTGSSPLHF. DNA of the CDR3: TGTGCCAGCAGTCAGGCCGGGACAGGGAGTTCACCCCTCCACTTT.

This clonotype came up a few times. The V gene is TRBV5-4, the J gene TRBJ1-1; possible D gene TRBD1, 6 bases. Per germline, CDR1 SGHNT and CDR2 YYREEE (reference sequence). Trimming removed 2 bases at V and 5 bases at J, with 19 bases between. The CDR3 is made up of 16 amino acids. This chain's CDR3 is CASSFWGGRGVTEAFF. The CDR3 coding sequence is TGTGCCAGCAGCTTTTGGGGGGGGCGCGGGGTAACTGAAGCTTTCTTT.